This passage covers 8 T cell receptor beta chains from one sample sequenced in a study of blood T cell repertoires in COVID-19. Assay: immunoSEQ multiplex PCR; the TCRdb copy retains only in-frame clones and omits some. The table has about 320,000 clones, approximately 91% seen once. The source material was PBMCs or T cells enriched from blood (not recorded which). The receptors derive from a woman aged 25 to 39 who had been exposed to COVID-19.

This chain uses TRBV27 with TRBJ1-2, with TRBD1 identical over 10 bases. This CDR3 is built from 16 residues. Looked up from germline, CDR1 is MNHEY and CDR2 is SMNVEV (reference sequence). Unmatched junction bases numbered 13, after V lost 5 bases and J lost 7 bases. DNA for the CDR3: TGTGCCAGCAGTACCCTGACAGGGGGCTTAGGGGGTGGCTACACCTTC. Its translation: CASSTLTGGLGGGYTF.

The chain carries TRBV10-3 and TRBJ1-2; 7 positions match TRBD1. V was pared by 4 bases and J by 7 bases, with 9 bases of the junction left unmatched. Germline CDR1 is ENHRY and CDR2 is SYGVKD. This CDR3 is built from 14 residues. The CDR3 DNA is TGTGCCATCAGTGCCGACACAGGGGCTTCTGGCTACACCTTC. It is translated as CAISADTGASGYTF.

This chain joins TRBV10-3 and TRBJ1-6; no reliable D call. The CDR3 is 14 residues long. Germline CDR1 and CDR2: ENHRY and SYGVKD. Trimming left V 2 bases short and J 14 bases short, with 16 bases between. The CDR3 DNA is TGTGCCATCAGTGAGGCCCCCGAGGGTTGGTCCCTCCACTTT. It translates to CAISEAPEGWSLHF.

Comments on this clone: The sample carries other DNA sequences with the same CDR3. The chain carries TRBV12-3 or TRBV12-4 and TRBJ1-2, with 10 nucleotides matching TRBD1. J lost 8 bases, V lost 6 bases, and 6 bases had no gene match. This CDR3 is built from 13 residues. The chain's CDR3 is CASSLGTGVGYTF. In DNA, the CDR3 is TGTGCCAGCAGCCTAGGGACAGGGGTAGGCTACACCTTC.

V is TRBV2 and J is TRBJ1-1, with 7 bases aligning to TRBD1. J was trimmed by 2 bases and V by 1 base; bases with no gene match: 7. The CDR3 loop spans 16 amino acids. Germline assignment: CDR1 SNHLY and CDR2 FYNNEI. CDR3 sequence reads: CASSEGTGAINTEAFF. CDR3 bases: TGTGCCAGCAGTGAAGGCACAGGGGCGATCAACACTGAAGCTTTCTTT.

The rearrangement links TRBV5-1 to TRBJ2-3; no reliable D call. The length of the CDR3 is 15 residues. The V and J ends lost 0 bases and 1 base respectively, with 9 bases between them. Germline V lookup: CDR1 SGHRS, CDR2 YFSETQ. As DNA, the CDR3 is TGCGCCAGCAGCTTGGGTGCTAAACGCACAGATACGCAGTATTTT. Amino acids: CASSLGAKRTDTQYF.

The chain has TRBV7-2 and TRBJ2-7, with D maybe TRBD1 (6 bases). CDR1 is SGHTA, CDR2 FQGNSA, per germline. The CDR3 contains 14 residues. The V and J ends lost 5 bases and 3 bases respectively, with 14 bases between them. The CDR3 DNA is TGTGCCAGCAGCCCAGGGACAATTCTCTACGAGCAGTACTTC. Its translation is CASSPGTILYEQYF.

This clone was counted a single time. The chain employs TRBV7-8 and TRBJ1-5; 9 bases fit TRBD1. The V and J ends lost 5 bases and 3 bases, in that order; junction bases with no gene match: 8. Germline assignment: CDR1 SGHVS and CDR2 FQNEAQ. The CDR3 sequence is 16 residues long. CDR3 nucleotides: TGTGCCAGCAGCCGGGACAGGGCGTACTTCAATCAGCCCCAGCATTTT. It codes for CASSRDRAYFNQPQHF.